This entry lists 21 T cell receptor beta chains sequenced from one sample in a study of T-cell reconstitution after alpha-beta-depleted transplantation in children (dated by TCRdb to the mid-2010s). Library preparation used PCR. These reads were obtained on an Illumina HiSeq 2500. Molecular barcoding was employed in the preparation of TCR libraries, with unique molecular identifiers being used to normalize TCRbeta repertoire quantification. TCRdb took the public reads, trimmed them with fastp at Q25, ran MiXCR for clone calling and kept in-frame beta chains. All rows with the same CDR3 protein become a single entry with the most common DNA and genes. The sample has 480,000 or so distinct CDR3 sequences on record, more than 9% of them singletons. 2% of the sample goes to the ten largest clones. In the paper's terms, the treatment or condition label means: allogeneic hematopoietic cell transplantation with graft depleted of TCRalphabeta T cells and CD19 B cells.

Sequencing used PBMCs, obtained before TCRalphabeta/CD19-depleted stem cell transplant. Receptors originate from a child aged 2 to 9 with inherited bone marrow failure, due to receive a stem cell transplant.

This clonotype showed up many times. The CDR3 reads CASSLGPIYNEQFF. The CDR3 nucleotides are TGTGCCAGCAGTTTGGGACCAATATACAATGAGCAGTTCTTC. The V gene is TRBV27, the J gene TRBJ2-1, with D tentatively TRBD1 or TRBD2 (5 bases each). Germline assignment: CDR1 MNHEY and CDR2 SMNVEV (reference sequence). The length of the CDR3 is 14 residues. The V end was cut by 3 bases, the J end by 4 bases, with 10 bases between.

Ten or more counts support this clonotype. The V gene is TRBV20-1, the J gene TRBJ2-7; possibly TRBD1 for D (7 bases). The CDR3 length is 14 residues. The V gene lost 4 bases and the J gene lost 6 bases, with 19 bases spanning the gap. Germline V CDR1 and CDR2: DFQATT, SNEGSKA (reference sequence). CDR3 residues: CSATPGQGGFEQYF. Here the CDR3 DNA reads TGCAGTGCTACGCCCGGGCAGGGGGGTTTCGAGCAGTACTTC.

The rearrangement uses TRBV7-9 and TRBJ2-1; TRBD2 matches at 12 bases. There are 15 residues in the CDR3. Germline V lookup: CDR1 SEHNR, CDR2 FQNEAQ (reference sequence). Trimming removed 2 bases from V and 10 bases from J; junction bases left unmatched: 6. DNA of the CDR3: TGTGCCAGCAGCTTACCCTCGACTAGCGGGGGCGAGCAGTTCTTC. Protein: CASSLPSTSGGEQFF.

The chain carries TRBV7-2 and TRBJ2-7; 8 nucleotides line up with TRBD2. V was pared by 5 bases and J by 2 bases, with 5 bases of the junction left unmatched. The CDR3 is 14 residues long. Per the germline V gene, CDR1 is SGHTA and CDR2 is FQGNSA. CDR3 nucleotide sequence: TGTGCCAGCAGCACCGGGACTAGAACCTACGAGCAGTACTTC. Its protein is CASSTGTRTYEQYF.

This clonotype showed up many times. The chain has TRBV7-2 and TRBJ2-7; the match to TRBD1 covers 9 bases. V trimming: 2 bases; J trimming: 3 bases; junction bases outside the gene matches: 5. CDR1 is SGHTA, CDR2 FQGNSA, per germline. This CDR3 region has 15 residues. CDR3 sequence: CASSLPGTGYYEQYF. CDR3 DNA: TGTGCCAGCAGCTTACCCGGGACAGGGTACTACGAGCAGTACTTC. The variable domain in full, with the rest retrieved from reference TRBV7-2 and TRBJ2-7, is GAGVSQSPSNKVTEKGKDVELRCDPISGHTALYWYRQSLGQGLEFLIYFQGNSAPDKSGLPSDRFSAERTGGSVSTLTIQRTQQEDSAVYLCASSLPGTGYYEQYFGPGTRLTVT.

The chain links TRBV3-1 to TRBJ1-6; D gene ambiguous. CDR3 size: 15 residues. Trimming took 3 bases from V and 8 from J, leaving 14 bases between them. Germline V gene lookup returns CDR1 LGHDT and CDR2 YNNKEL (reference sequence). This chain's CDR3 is CASSQGSGVDSPLHF. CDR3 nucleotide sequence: TGTGCCAGCAGCCAGGGGAGTGGAGTGGATTCACCCCTCCACTTT. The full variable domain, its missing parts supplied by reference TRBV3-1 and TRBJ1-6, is DTAVSQTPKYLVTQMGNDKSIKCEQNLGHDTMYWYKQDSKKFLKIMFSYNNKELIINETVPNRFSPKSPDKAHLNLHINSLELGDSAVYFCASSQGSGVDSPLHFGNGTRLTVT.

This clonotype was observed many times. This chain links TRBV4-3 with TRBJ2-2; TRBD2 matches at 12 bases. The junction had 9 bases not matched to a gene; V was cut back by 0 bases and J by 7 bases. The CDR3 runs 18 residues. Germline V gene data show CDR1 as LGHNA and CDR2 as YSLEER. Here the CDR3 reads CASSQDPTLAGGRGELFF. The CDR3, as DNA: TGCGCCAGCAGCCAAGACCCGACACTAGCGGGAGGTCGCGGGGAGCTGTTTTTT.

This chain's CDR3 is CASSISGGPTDTQYF. The CDR3 nucleotides read TGTGCCAGTAGTATTTCTGGGGGCCCCACAGATACGCAGTATTTT. V and J are TRBV19 and TRBJ2-3; D is possibly TRBD1 (6 bases). The germline V gene has CDR1 LNHDA and CDR2 SQIVND (reference sequence). Trimming shortened V by 3 bases and J by 2 bases, and 12 bases separated the two germline ends. CDR3 length: 15 amino acids.

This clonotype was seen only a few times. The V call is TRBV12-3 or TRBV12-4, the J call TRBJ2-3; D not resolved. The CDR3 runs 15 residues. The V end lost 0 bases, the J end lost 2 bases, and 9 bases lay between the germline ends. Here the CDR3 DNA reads TGTGCCAGCAGTTTAGCGCTCGAACACACAGATACGCAGTATTTT. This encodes CASSLALEHTDTQYF.

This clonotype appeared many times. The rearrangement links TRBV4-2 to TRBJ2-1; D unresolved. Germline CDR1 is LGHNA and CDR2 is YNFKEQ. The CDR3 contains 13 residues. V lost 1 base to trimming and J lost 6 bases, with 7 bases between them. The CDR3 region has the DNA TGTGCCAGCAGCCAAGCGCCGACCAATGAGCAGTTCTTC. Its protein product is CASSQAPTNEQFF.

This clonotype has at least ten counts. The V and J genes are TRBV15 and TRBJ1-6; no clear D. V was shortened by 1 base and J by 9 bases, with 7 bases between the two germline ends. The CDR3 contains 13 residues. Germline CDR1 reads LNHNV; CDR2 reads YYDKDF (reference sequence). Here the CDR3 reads CATSRGSSSPLHF. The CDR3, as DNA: TGTGCCACCAGCAGAGGGTCTAGTTCACCCCTCCACTTT.

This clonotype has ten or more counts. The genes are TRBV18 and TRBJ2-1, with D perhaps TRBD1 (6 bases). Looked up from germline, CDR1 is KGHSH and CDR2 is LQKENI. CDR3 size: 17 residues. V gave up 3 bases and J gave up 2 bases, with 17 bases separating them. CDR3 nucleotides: TGTGCCAGCTCACCCAACCGTGCAGGGGTCACCTACAATGAGCAGTTCTTC. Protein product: CASSPNRAGVTYNEQFF.

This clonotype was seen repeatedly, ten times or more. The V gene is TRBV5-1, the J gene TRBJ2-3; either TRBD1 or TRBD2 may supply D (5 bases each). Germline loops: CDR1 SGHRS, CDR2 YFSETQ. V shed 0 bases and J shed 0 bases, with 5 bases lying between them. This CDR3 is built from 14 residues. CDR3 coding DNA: TGCGCCAGCAGCTTGGGGGACAGCACAGATACGCAGTATTTT. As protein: CASSLGDSTDTQYF.

DNA of the CDR3: TGTGCCAGCAGCTTAGCCCGTCGTGGCCTAGGAGGCGAATCGGGTGGTGAGCAGTTCTTC. Protein sequence: CASSLARRGLGGESGGEQFF. The rearrangement links TRBV11-1 to TRBJ2-1, with D maybe TRBD2 (5 bases). Germline V gives CDR1 SGHAT, CDR2 FQDESV (reference sequence). V lost 0 bases, J lost 9 bases, and 30 bases lay in between. The CDR3 totals 20 residues. Filled out from reference TRBV11-1 and TRBJ2-1, the complete variable domain reads EAEVAQSPRYKITEKSQAVAFWCDPISGHATLYWYRQILGQGPELLVQFQDESVVDDSQLPKDRFSAERLKGVDSTLKIQPAELGDSAMYLCASSLARRGLGGESGGEQFFGPGTRLTVL.

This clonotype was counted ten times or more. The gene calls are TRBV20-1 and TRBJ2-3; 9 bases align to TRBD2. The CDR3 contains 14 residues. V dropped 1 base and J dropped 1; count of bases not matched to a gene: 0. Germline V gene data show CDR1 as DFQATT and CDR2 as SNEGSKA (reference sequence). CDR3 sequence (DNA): TGCAGTGCTAGAGGGACTAGCGGCACAGATACGCAGTATTTT. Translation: CSARGTSGTDTQYF.

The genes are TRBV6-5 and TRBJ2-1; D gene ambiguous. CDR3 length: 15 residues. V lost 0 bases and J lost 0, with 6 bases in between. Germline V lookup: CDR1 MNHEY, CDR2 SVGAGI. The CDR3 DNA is TGTGCCAGCAGTTACTCACCGCCCTCCTACAATGAGCAGTTCTTC. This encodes CASSYSPPSYNEQFF.

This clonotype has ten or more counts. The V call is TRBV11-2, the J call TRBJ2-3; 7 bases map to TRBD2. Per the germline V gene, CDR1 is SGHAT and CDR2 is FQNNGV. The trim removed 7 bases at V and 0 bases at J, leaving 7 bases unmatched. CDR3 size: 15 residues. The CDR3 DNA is TGTGCCAGCATCCTCAGGACTAGTAGCACAGATACGCAGTATTTT. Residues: CASILRTSSTDTQYF.

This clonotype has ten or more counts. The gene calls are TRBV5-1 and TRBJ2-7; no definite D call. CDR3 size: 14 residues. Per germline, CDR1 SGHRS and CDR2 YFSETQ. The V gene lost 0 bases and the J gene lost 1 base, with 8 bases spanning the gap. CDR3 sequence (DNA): TGCGCCAGCAGCTTGGGACCTCCTTCCTACGAGCAGTACTTC. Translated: CASSLGPPSYEQYF.

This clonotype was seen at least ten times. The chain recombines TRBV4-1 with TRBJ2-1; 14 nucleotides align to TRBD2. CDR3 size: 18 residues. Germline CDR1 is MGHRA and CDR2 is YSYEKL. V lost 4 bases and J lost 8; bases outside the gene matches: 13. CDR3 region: CASSRGLAGAAGVDEQFF. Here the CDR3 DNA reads TGCGCCAGCAGCCGGGGACTAGCGGGAGCGGCGGGTGTGGATGAGCAGTTCTTC.

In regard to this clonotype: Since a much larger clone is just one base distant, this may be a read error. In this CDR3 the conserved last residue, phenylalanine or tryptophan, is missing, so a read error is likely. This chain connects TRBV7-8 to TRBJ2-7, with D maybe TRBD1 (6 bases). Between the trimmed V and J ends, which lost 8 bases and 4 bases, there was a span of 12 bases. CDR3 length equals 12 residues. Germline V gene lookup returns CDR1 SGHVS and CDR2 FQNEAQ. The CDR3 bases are TGTGCCAGCGGGGAGAGGGGGTACGAGCAGTACTCC. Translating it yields CASGERGYEQYS.

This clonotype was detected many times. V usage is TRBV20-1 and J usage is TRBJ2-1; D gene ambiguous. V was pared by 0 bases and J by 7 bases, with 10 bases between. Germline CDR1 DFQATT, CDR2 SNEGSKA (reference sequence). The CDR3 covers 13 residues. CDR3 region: CSAREGSRNEQFF. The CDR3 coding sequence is TGCAGTGCTAGAGAGGGGTCTAGAAATGAGCAGTTCTTC.